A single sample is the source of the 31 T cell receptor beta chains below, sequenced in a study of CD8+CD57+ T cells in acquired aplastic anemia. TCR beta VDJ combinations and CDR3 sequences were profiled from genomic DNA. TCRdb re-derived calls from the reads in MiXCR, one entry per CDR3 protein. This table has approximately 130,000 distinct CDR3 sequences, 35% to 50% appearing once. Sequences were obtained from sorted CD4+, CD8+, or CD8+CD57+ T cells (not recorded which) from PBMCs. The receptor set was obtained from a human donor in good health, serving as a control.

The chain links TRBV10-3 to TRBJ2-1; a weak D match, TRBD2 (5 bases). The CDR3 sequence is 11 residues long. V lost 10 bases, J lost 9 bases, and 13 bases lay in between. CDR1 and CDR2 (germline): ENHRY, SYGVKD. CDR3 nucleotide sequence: TGTGCCAGCACGGAGGTTGGTGAGCAGTTCTTC. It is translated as CASTEVGEQFF.

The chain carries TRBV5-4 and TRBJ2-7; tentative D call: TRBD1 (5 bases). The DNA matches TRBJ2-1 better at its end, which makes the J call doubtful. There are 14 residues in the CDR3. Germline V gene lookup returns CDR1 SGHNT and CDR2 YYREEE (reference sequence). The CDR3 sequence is CASSADMPLNEQFF. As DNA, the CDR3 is TGTGCCAGCAGCGCGGACATGCCCCTCAATGAGCAGTTCTTC.

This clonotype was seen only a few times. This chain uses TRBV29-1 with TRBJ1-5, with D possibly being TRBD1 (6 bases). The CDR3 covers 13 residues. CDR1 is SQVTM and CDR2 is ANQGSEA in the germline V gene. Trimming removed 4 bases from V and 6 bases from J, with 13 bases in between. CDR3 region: CSVGSGQSQPQHF. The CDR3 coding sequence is TGCAGCGTTGGGTCGGGACAAAGTCAGCCCCAGCATTTT.

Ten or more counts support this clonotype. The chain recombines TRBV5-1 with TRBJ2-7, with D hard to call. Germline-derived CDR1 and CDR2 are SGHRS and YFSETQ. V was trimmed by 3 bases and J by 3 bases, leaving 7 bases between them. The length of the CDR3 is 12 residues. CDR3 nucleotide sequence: TGCGCCAGCAGCTCCGACGTCTACGAGCAGTACTTC. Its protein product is CASSSDVYEQYF.

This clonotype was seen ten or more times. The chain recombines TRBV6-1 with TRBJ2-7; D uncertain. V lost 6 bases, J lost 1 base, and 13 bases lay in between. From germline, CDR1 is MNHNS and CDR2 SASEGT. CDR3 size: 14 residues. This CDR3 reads CASRLYGRSYEQYF. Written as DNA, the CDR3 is TGTGCCAGCAGGCTGTACGGACGGTCCTACGAGCAGTACTTC.

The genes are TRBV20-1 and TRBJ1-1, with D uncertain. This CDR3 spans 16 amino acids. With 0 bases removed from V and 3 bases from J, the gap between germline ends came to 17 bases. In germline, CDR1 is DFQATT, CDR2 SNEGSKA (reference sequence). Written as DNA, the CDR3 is TGCAGTGCTAGAGACCCCGGGCCAATCTTGGACACTGAAGCTTTCTTT. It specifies CSARDPGPILDTEAFF.

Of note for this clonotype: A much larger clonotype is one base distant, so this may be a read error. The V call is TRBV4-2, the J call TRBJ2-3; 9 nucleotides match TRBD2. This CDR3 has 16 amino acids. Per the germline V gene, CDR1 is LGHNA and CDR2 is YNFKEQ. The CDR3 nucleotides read TGTGCCAGCAGCCAAGCCCTAGCGGGGACCACAGATACGCAGTGTTTT. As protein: CASSQALAGTTDTQCF.

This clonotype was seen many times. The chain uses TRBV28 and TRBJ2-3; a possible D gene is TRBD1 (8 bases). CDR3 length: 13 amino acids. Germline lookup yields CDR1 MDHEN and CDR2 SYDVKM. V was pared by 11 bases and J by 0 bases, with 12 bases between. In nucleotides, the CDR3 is TGTGCCGGGAGGGACAGGAGCACAGATACGCAGTATTTT. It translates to CAGRDRSTDTQYF.

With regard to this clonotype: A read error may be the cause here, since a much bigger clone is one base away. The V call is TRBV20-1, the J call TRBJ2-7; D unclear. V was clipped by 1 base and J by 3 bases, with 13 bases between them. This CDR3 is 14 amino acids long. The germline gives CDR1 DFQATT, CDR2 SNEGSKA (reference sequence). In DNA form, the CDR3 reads TGCAGTGCTAGAGGACCTGTAGCTCTCTACGAGCAGTACTTC. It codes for CSARGPVALYEQYF.

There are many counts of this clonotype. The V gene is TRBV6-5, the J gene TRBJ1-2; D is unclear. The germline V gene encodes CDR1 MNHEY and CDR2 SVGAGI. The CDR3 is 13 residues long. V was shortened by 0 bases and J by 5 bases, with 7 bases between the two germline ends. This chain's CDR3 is CASSYSGPYGYTF. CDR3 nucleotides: TGTGCCAGCAGTTACTCGGGCCCGTATGGCTACACCTTC.

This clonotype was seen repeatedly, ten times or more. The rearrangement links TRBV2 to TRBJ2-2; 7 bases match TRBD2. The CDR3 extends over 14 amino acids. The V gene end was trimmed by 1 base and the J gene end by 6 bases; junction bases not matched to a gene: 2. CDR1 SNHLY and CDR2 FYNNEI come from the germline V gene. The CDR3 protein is CASSEGTSAGELFF. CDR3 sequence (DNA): TGTGCCAGCAGTGAAGGGACTAGTGCCGGGGAGCTGTTTTTT.

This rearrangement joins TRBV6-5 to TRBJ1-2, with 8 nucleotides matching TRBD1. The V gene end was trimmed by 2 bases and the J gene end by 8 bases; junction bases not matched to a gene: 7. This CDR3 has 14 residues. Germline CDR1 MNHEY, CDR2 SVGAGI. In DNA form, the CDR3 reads TGTGCCAGCAGTTACGATACAGGGGGAAGAGGCTACACCTTC. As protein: CASSYDTGGRGYTF.

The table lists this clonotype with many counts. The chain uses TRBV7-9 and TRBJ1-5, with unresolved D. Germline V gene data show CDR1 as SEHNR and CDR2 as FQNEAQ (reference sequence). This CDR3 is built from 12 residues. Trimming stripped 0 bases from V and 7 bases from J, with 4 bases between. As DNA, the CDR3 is TGTGCCAGCAGCTTAGCAGCGCAGCCCCAGCATTTT. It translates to CASSLAAQPQHF.

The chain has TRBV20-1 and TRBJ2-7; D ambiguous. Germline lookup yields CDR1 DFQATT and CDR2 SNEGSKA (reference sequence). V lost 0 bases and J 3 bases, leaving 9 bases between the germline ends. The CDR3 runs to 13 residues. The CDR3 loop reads CSARDYWDYEQYF. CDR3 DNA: TGCAGTGCTAGAGATTACTGGGACTACGAGCAGTACTTC.

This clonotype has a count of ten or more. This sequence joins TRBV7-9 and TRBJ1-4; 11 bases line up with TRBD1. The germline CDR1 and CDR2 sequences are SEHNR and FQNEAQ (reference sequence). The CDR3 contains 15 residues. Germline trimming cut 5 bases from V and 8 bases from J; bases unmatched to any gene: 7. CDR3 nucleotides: TGTGCCAGCAGCCCGCCGGGACAGGGGGACGAAAAACTGTTTTTT. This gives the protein CASSPPGQGDEKLFF.

Here the CDR3 DNA reads TGTGCCAGTAGTATAGATCTACAGGCCTCCTACGAGCAGTACTTC. This translates into CASSIDLQASYEQYF. The rearrangement links TRBV19 to TRBJ2-7; possible D gene TRBD1, 5 bases. The V end was cut by 0 bases, the J end by 0 bases, with 9 bases between. This CDR3 region has 15 residues. In germline, CDR1 is LNHDA, CDR2 SQIVND (reference sequence).

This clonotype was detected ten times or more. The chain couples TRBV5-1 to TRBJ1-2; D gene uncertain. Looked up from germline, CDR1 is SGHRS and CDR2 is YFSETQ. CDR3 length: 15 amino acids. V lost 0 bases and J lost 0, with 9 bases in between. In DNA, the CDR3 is TGCGCCAGCAGCTTGGGAGGCAGCACTAACTATGGCTACACCTTC. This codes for CASSLGGSTNYGYTF.

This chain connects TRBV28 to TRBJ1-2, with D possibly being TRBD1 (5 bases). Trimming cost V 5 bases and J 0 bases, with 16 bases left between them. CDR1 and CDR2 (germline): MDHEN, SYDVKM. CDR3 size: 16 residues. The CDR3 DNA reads TGTGCCAGCAGTCCTCCGGGACGGGGACCTAACTATGGCTACACCTTC. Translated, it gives CASSPPGRGPNYGYTF.

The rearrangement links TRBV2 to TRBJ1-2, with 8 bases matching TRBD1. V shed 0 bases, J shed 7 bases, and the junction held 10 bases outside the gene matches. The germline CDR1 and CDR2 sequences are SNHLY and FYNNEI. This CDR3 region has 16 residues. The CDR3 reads CASSEAGRGLSFGYTF. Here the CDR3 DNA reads TGTGCCAGCAGTGAAGCGGGCAGGGGGCTTTCGTTTGGCTACACCTTC.

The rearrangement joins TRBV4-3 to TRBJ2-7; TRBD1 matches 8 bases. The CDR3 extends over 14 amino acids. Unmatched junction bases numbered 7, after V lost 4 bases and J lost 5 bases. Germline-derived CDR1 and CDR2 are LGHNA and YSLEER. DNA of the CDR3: TGCGCCAGCAGCCGCCAGGGACAGGATGACGAGCAGTACTTC. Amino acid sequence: CASSRQGQDDEQYF.

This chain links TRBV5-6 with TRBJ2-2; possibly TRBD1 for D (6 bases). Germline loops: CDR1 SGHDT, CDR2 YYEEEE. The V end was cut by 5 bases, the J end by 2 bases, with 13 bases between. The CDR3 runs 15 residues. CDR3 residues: CASRPTGTNTGELFF. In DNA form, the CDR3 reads TGTGCCAGCAGGCCTACCGGGACAAACACCGGGGAGCTGTTTTTT.

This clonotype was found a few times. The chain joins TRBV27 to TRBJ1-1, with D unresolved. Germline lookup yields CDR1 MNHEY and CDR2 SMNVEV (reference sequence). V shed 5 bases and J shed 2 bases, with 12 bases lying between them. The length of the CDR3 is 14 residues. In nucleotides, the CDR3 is TGTGCCAGCAGTACCTGGCGCCGCAACACTGAAGCTTTCTTT. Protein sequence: CASSTWRRNTEAFF.

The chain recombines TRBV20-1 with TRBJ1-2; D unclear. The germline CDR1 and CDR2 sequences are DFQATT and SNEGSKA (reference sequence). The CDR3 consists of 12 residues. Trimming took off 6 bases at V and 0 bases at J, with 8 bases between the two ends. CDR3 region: CSARTSNYGYTF. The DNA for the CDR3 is TGCAGTGCCAGGACTTCTAACTATGGCTACACCTTC.

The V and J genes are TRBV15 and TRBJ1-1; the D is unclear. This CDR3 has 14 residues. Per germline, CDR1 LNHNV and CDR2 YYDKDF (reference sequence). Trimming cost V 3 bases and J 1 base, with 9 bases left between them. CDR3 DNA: TGTGCCACCAGCAGCCGGGATCCGAACACTGAAGCTTTCTTT. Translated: CATSSRDPNTEAFF.

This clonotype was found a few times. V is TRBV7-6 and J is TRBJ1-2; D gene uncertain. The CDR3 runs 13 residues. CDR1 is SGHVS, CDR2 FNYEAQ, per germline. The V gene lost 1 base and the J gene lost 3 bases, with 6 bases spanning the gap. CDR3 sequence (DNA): TGTGCCAGCAGCTTAGAGGAGGACTATGGCTACACCTTC. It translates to CASSLEEDYGYTF.

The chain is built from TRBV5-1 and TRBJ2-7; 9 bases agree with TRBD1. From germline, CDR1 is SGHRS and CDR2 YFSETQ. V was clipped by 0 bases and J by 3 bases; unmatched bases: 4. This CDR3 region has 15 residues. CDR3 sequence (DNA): TGCGCCAGCAGCTTGGCGGGACAGGGAATCTACGAGCAGTACTTC. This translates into CASSLAGQGIYEQYF.

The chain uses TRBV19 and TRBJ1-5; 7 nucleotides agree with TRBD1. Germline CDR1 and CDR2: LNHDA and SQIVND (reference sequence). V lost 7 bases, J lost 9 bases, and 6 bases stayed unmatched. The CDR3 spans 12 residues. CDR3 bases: TGTGCCAGTATTGGCAGGGGGATGCCCCAGCATTTT. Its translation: CASIGRGMPQHF.

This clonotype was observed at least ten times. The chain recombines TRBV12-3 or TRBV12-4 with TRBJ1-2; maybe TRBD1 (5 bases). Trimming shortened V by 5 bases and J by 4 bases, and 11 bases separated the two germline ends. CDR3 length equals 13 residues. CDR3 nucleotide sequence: TGTGCCAGCAGTAGCCAGGGCTTCTATGGCTACACCTTC. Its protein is CASSSQGFYGYTF.

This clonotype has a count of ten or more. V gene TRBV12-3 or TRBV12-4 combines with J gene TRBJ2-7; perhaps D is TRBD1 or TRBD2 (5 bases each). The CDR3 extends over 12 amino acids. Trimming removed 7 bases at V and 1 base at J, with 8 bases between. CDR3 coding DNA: TGTGCCAGCACGAGGGGATCCTACGAGCAGTACTTC. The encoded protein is CASTRGSYEQYF.

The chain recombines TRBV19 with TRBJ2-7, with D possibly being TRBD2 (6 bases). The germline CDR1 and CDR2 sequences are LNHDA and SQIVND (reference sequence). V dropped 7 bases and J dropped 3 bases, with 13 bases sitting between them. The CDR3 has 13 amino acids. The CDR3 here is CASKGWRDYEQYF. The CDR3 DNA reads TGTGCCAGTAAGGGGTGGCGGGACTACGAGCAGTACTTC.

CDR3 loop: CASSSGLAATYEQYF. In nucleotides, the CDR3 is TGTGCCAGCAGCTCGGGACTAGCGGCTACCTACGAGCAGTACTTC. V gene TRBV7-2 combines with J gene TRBJ2-7, with TRBD2 identical over 11 bases. The J segment lost 2 bases and the V segment lost 4 bases, leaving 4 bases of the junction unmatched. CDR1 and CDR2 from the germline V gene are SGHTA and FQGNSA. The CDR3 totals 15 residues.